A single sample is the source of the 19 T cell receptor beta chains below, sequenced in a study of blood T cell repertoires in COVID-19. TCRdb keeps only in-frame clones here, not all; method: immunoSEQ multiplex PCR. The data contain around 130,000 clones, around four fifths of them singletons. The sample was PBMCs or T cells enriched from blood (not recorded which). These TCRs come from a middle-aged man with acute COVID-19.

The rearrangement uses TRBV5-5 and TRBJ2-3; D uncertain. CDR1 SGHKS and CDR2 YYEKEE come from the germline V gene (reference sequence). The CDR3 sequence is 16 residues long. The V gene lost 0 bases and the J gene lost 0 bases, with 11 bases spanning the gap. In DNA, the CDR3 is TGTGCCAGCAGCTTGGTCACGGGTTATAGCACAGATACGCAGTATTTT. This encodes CASSLVTGYSTDTQYF.

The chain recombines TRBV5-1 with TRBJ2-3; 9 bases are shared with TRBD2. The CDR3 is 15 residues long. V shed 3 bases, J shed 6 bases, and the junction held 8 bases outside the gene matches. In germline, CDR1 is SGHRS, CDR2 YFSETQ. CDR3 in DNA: TGCGCCAGCAGCTATAATAGCGGGGGCCCCGATACGCAGTATTTT. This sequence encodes CASSYNSGGPDTQYF.

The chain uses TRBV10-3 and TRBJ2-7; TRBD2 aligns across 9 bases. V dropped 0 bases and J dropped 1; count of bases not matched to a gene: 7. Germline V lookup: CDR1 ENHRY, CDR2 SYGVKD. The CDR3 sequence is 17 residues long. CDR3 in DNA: TGTGCCATCAGTGAGTCGCCTAGCGGGAAATTTTCCTACGAGCAGTACTTC. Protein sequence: CAISESPSGKFSYEQYF.

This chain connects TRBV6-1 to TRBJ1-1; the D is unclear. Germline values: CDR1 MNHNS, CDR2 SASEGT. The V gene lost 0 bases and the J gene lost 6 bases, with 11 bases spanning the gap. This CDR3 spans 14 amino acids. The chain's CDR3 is CASSEAYRFSEAFF. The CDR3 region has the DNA TGTGCCAGCAGTGAAGCCTACAGATTTTCTGAAGCTTTCTTT.

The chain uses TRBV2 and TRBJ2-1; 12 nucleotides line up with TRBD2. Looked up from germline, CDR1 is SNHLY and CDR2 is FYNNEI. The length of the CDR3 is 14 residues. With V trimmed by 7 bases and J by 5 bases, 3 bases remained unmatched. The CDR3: CASTWTSGDNEQFF. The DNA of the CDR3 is TGTGCCAGCACTTGGACTAGCGGGGACAATGAGCAGTTCTTC. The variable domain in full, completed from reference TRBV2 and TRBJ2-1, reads EPEVTQTPSHQVTQMGQEVILRCVPISNHLYFYWYRQILGQKVEFLVSFYNNEISEKSEIFDDQFSVERPDGSNFTLKIRSTKLEDSAMYFCASTWTSGDNEQFFGPGTRLTVL.

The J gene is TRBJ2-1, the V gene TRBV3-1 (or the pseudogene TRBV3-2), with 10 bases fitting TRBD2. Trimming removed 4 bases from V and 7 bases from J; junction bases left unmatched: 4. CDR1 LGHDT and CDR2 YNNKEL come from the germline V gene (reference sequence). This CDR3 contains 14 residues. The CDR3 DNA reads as TGTGCCAGCAGCCGGCTAGCGGGGGCTAATGAGCAGTTCTTC. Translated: CASSRLAGANEQFF.

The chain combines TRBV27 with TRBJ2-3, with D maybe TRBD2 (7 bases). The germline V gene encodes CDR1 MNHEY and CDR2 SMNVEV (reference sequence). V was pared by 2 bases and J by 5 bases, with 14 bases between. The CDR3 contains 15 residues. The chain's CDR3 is CASSLLRGGEDTQYF. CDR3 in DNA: TGTGCCAGCAGTTTACTTAGGGGGGGGGAAGATACGCAGTATTTT.

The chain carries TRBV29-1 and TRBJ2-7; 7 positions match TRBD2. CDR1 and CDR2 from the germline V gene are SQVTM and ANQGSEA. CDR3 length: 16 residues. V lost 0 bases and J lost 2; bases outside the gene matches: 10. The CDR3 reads CSVEDWGGGSTYEQYF. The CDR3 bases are TGCAGCGTTGAAGATTGGGGCGGGGGTTCTACCTACGAGCAGTACTTC.

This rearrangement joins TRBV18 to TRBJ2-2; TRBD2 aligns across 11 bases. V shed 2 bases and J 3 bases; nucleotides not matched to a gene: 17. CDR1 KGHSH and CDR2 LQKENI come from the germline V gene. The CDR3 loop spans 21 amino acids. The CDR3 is CASSPSPVSGGAVADTGELFF. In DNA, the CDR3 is TGTGCCAGCTCACCATCGCCCGTTAGCGGGGGGGCAGTTGCGGACACCGGGGAGCTGTTTTTT.

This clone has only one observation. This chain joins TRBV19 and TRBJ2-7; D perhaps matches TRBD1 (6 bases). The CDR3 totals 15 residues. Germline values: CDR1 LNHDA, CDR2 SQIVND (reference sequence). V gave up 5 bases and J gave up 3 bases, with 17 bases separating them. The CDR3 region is CASSFGTRGIYEQYF. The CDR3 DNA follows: TGTGCCAGTAGTTTCGGGACAAGGGGTATCTACGAGCAGTACTTC.

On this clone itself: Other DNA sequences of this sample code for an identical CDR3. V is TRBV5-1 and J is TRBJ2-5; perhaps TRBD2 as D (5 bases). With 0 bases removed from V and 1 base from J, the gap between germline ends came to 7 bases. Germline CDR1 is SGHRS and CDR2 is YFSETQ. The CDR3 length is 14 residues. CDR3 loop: CASSLAGSQETQYF. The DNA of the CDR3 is TGCGCCAGCAGCTTGGCGGGATCCCAAGAGACCCAGTACTTC.

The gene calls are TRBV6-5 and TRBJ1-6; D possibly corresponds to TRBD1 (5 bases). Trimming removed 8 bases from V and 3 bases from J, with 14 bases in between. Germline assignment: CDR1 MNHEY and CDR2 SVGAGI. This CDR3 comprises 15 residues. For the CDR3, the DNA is TGTGCCAGCTCCAGGGCGTCGGGCTATAATTCACCCCTCCACTTT. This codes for CASSRASGYNSPLHF.

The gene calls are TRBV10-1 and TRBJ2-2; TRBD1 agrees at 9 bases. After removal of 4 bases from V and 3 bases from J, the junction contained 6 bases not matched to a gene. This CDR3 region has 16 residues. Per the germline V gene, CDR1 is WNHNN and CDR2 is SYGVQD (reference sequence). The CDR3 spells CASSALGTGHTGELFF. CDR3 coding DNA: TGCGCCAGCAGTGCATTGGGGACAGGGCACACCGGGGAGCTGTTTTTT.

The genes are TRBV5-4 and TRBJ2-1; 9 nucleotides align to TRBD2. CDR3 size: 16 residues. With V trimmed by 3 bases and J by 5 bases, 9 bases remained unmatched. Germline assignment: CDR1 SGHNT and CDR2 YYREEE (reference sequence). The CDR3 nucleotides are TGTGCCAGCAGCTCTGCGGGGGGGAGGGTAAACAATGAGCAGTTCTTC. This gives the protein CASSSAGGRVNNEQFF. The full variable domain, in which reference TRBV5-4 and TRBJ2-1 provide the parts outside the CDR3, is ETGVTQSPTHLIKTRGQQVTLRCSSQSGHNTVSWYQQALGQGPQFIFQYYREEENGRGNFPPRFSGLQFPNYSSELNVNALELDDSALYLCASSSAGGRVNNEQFFGPGTRLTVL.

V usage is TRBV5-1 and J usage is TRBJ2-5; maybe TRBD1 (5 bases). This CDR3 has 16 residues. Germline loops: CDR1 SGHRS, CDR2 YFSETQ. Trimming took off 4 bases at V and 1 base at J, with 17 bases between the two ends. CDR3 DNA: TGCGCCAGCAGCCTCGGAAGACAGCCGCGCCAAGAGACCCAGTACTTC. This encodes CASSLGRQPRQETQYF.

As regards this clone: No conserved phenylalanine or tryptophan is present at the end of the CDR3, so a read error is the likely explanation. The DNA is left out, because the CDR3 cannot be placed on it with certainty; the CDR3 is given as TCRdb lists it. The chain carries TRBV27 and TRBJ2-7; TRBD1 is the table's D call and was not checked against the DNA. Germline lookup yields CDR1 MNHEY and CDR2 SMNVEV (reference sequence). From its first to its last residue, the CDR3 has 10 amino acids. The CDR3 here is CASRLDGSTG.

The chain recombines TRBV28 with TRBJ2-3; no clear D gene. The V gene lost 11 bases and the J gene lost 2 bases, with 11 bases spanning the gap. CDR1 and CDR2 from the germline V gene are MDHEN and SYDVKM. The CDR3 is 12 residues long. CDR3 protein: CAGSGPTDTQYF. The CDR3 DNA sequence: TGTGCCGGAAGTGGGCCCACAGATACGCAGTATTTT.

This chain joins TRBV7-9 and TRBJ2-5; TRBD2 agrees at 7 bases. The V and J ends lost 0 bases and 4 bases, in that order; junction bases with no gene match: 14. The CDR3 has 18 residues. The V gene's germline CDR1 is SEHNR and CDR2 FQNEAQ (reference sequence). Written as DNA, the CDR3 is TGTGCCAGCAGCTTAGCGCTCCAAACTAGCGTACGGGGAGAGACCCAGTACTTC. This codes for CASSLALQTSVRGETQYF.

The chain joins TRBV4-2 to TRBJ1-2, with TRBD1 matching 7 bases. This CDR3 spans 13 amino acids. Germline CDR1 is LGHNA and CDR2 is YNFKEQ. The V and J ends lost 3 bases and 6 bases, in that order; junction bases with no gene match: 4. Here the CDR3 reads CASSHAGQDGYTF. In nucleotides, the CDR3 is TGTGCCAGCAGCCACGCTGGACAGGATGGCTACACCTTC.